Listed below are T cell receptor beta chains from one sample, sequenced in a study of CD8+ T cells in alopecia areata. Sequenced by immunoSEQ multiplex PCR; TCRdb stores in-frame clones only, minus some. Altogether fewer than 200,000 clones are present, around 71% being singletons, with the ten largest covering more than 9.5%. This sample comprised CD8+ T cells sorted from blood, obtained at week 0. The origin of the receptors is a human donor with alopecia areata. Each CDR3 is given with its conserved first and last residue. The order of the fields is CDR3 protein, CDR3 DNA, clone size, D gene, V gene, J gene. A D gene is named only where the DNA matches it firmly. Not every row has a clone size; where given, it reads once, few, many or a size class.

CDR3: CASSLNPGLGYEQYF
DNA: TGCGCCAGCAGCCTCAACCCGGGACTGGGCTACGAGCAGTACTTC
size: NA
D: NA
V: TRBV4-1
J: TRBJ2-7

CDR3: CASSTGGGPGYTF
DNA: TGTGCCAGCAGCACGGGGGGCGGGCCGGGCTACACCTTC
size: few
D: NA
V: TRBV5-6
J: TRBJ1-2

CDR3: CASSTQQLITF
DNA: TGTGCCAGCAGCACTCAACAGCTGATCACCTTC
size: NA
D: NA
V: TRBV9
J: TRBJ1-2

CDR3: CASSPRGGSDEQFF
DNA: TGTGCCAGCAGCCCTCGGGGGGGCAGTGATGAGCAGTTCTTC
size: NA
D: TRBD2
V: TRBV5-6
J: TRBJ2-1

CDR3: CASFLRGGIYEQYF
DNA: TGCGCCAGCTTCCTCCGCGGCGGGATCTACGAGCAGTACTTC
size: once
D: NA
V: TRBV5-1
J: TRBJ2-7

CDR3: CASSVGQGGNQPQHF
DNA: TGTGCCAGCAGCGTAGGACAGGGAGGCAATCAGCCCCAGCATTTT
size: NA
D: TRBD1
V: TRBV9
J: TRBJ1-5

CDR3: CASSETVRTQHF
DNA: TGTGCCAGCAGTGAAACTGTTCGGACCCAGCATTTT
size: NA
D: NA
V: TRBV2
J: TRBJ1-5

CDR3: CSVLVVTGNTIYF
DNA: TGCAGCGTTCTGGTGGTAACTGGAAACACCATATATTTT
size: once
D: NA
V: TRBV29-1
J: TRBJ1-3

CDR3: CSVRLNTEAFF
DNA: TGCAGCGTTAGGTTGAACACTGAAGCTTTCTTT
size: NA
D: NA
V: TRBV29-1
J: TRBJ1-1

CDR3: CASTASSGRPDTQYF
DNA: TGTGCCAGTACGGCGTCCTCAGGGAGGCCAGATACGCAGTATTTT
size: NA
D: NA
V: TRBV19
J: TRBJ2-3

CDR3: CASSRTYGPEQFF
DNA: TGCGCCAGCAGCCGAACTTATGGACCCGAGCAGTTCTTC
size: NA
D: NA
V: TRBV4-1
J: TRBJ2-1

CDR3: CASSPGTGQYF
DNA: TGTGCCAGCAGCCCCGGGACAGGCCAGTACTTC
size: NA
D: TRBD1
V: TRBV9
J: TRBJ2-7

CDR3: CASFGGGNTQYF
DNA: TGTGCCAGCTTTGGCGGGGGAAATACGCAGTATTTT
size: NA
D: TRBD2
V: TRBV7-9
J: TRBJ2-3

CDR3: CASSSHRQIGYTF
DNA: TGCGCCAGCAGCTCGCACCGACAGATTGGCTACACCTTC
size: NA
D: NA
V: TRBV5-1
J: TRBJ1-2

CDR3: CSAETASGGNGYTF
DNA: TGCAGCGCAGAAACTGCGTCGGGGGGCAATGGCTACACCTTC
size: NA
D: NA
V: TRBV29-1
J: TRBJ1-2

CDR3: CASSRTSRGTTDTQYF
DNA: TGTGCCAGCAGCCGAACATCGCGGGGGACCACAGATACGCAGTATTTT
size: NA
D: TRBD2
V: TRBV13
J: TRBJ2-3

CDR3: CASSLEGGPDTQYF
DNA: TGTGCCAGCAGTCTAGAAGGGGGCCCCGATACGCAGTATTTT
size: NA
D: TRBD1
V: TRBV13
J: TRBJ2-3

CDR3: CASSLAGGIPQHF
DNA: TGTGCCAGCAGTTTGGCAGGGGGTATTCCCCAGCATTTT
size: few
D: TRBD1
V: TRBV27
J: TRBJ1-5

CDR3: CASSLKSGPWETQYF
DNA: TGTGCCAGCAGCTTAAAGTCGGGCCCTTGGGAGACCCAGTACTTC
size: once
D: NA
V: TRBV11-3
J: TRBJ2-5

CDR3: CAWLGTGGPEAFF
DNA: TGTGCCTGGTTGGGGACAGGGGGTCCTGAAGCTTTCTTT
size: NA
D: TRBD1
V: TRBV30
J: TRBJ1-1

CDR3: CASSLEGMNTEAFF
DNA: TGCGCCAGCAGCTTGGAAGGTATGAACACTGAAGCTTTCTTT
size: NA
D: NA
V: TRBV5-1
J: TRBJ1-1

CDR3: CSVELQRGGYEQYF
DNA: TGCAGCGTTGAACTACAGAGGGGGGGCTACGAGCAGTACTTC
size: NA
D: NA
V: TRBV29-1
J: TRBJ2-7

CDR3: CAWSVGVVNYGYTF
DNA: TGTGCCTGGAGTGTGGGGGTTGTAAACTATGGCTACACCTTC
size: once
D: NA
V: TRBV30
J: TRBJ1-2

CDR3: CASSLETGVPKHRYGYTF
DNA: TGTGCCAGCAGCTTAGAAACCGGGGTCCCAAAGCACCGCTATGGCTACACCTTC
size: NA
D: NA
V: TRBV7-9
J: TRBJ1-2

CDR3: CASMAGFEGSQPQHF
DNA: TGTGCCAGCATGGCCGGCTTTGAGGGTAGTCAGCCCCAGCATTTT
size: NA
D: NA
V: TRBV2
J: TRBJ1-5

CDR3: CASSLTRGAYEQYF
DNA: TGCGCCAGCAGCCTTACCCGAGGGGCTTACGAGCAGTACTTC
size: NA
D: NA
V: TRBV5-1
J: TRBJ2-7

CDR3: CASSEDRVNTDTQYF
DNA: TGTGCCAGCAGTGAGGACAGGGTCAACACAGATACGCAGTATTTT
size: NA
D: TRBD1
V: TRBV5-6
J: TRBJ2-3

CDR3: CSVEVGTGGNEQFF
DNA: TGCAGCGTTGAGGTGGGCACAGGGGGCAATGAGCAGTTCTTC
size: NA
D: TRBD1
V: TRBV29-1
J: TRBJ2-1

CDR3: CASSLLQGGNQPQHF
DNA: TGTGCCAGCAGCTTGTTACAGGGCGGGAATCAGCCCCAGCATTTT
size: NA
D: NA
V: TRBV5-6
J: TRBJ1-5

CDR3: CASSLGRGLGQPQHF
DNA: TGTGCCAGCAGCTTAGGCAGGGGGCTTGGACAGCCCCAGCATTTT
size: NA
D: TRBD1
V: TRBV13
J: TRBJ1-5

CDR3: CASSSRRGAAYNEQFF
DNA: TGTGCCAGCAGCTCGCGACGGGGGGCCGCCTACAATGAGCAGTTCTTC
size: NA
D: NA
V: TRBV7-2
J: TRBJ2-1

CDR3: CASAKLGRPQHF
DNA: TGTGCCAGCGCAAAATTAGGGAGGCCCCAGCATTTT
size: NA
D: NA
V: TRBV27
J: TRBJ1-5

CDR3: CASSLLPRGVALHF
DNA: TGCGCCAGCAGCTTGCTCCCACGGGGCGTAGCCCTCCACTTT
size: NA
D: NA
V: TRBV5-1
J: TRBJ1-6

CDR3: CASSVGRDRQETQYF
DNA: TGTGCCAGCAGCGTAGGGAGGGACCGCCAAGAGACCCAGTACTTC
size: NA
D: NA
V: TRBV9
J: TRBJ2-5

CDR3: CASSLSVEAFF
DNA: TGTGCCAGCAGCTTATCGGTTGAAGCTTTCTTT
size: few
D: NA
V: TRBV11-2
J: TRBJ1-1

CDR3: CASSHPRGEKLFF
DNA: TGCGCCAGCAGCCATCCCCGAGGTGAAAAACTGTTTTTT
size: NA
D: NA
V: TRBV4-1
J: TRBJ1-4